Shown below are 26 T cell receptor beta chains from a single sample sequenced in a study of control samples from healthy donors and cancer patients. Here immunoSEQ multiplex PCR was the method, and the copy in TCRdb shows in-frame clones only, minus some. The data contain tens of thousands of clones, approximately 89% of them seen just once; the ten biggest clones take up roughly 5.5%. What was sequenced was PBMCs. Receptor source: a man in his sixties with colorectal cancer.

This chain connects TRBV28 to TRBJ1-5; TRBD1 matches 7 bases. V dropped 7 bases and J dropped 6; count of bases not matched to a gene: 9. This CDR3 has 14 amino acids. Germline values: CDR1 MDHEN, CDR2 SYDVKM. The CDR3 loop reads CASNIQGRIQPQHF. DNA for the CDR3: TGTGCCAGCAACATACAGGGGAGGATTCAGCCCCAGCATTTT.

This clone was seen just once. The V gene is TRBV6-6, the J gene TRBJ1-5; no reliable D call. This CDR3 has 14 residues. The V and J ends lost 5 bases and 7 bases respectively, with 15 bases between them. Germline loops: CDR1 MNHNY, CDR2 SVGAGI (reference sequence). CDR3 DNA sequence: TGTGCCAGCAGTCAAAAGGAGTTTTGGCAGCCCCAGCATTTT. Translation: CASSQKEFWQPQHF.

V and J are TRBV11-3 and TRBJ2-1; 8 nucleotides align to TRBD2. The J segment lost 4 bases and the V segment lost 4 bases, leaving 12 bases of the junction unmatched. Germline V gene lookup returns CDR1 SGHNT and CDR2 YENEEA. The CDR3 length is 17 residues. The CDR3 here is CASSSPQSGGPYNEQFF. The DNA for the CDR3 is TGTGCCAGCAGCTCACCCCAGAGCGGGGGCCCGTACAATGAGCAGTTCTTC.

Sample share makes this clone medium-sized. The chain carries TRBV19 and TRBJ1-5, with D hard to call. Trimming shortened V by 4 bases and J by 2 bases, and 9 bases separated the two germline ends. The CDR3 runs to 14 residues. Looked up from germline, CDR1 is LNHDA and CDR2 is SQIVND (reference sequence). The CDR3 loop reads CASSNQRGNQPQHF. The CDR3 region has the DNA TGTGCCAGTAGTAATCAGCGGGGCAATCAGCCCCAGCATTTT.

The V call is TRBV4-3, the J call TRBJ2-3, with 10 positions matching TRBD2. This CDR3 is 16 amino acids long. The trim removed 4 bases at V and 1 base at J, leaving 5 bases unmatched. Germline V gene sequence: CDR1 LGHNA, CDR2 YSLEER. The CDR3 DNA reads as TGCGCCAGCAGCCGAGGTCTAGCGGGGGGCACAGATACGCAGTATTTT. It encodes CASSRGLAGGTDTQYF.

This clone was recorded only once. The chain employs TRBV9 and TRBJ1-6; tentative D call: TRBD1 (5 bases). CDR3 size: 14 residues. Trimming removed 1 base from V and 5 bases from J, with 7 bases in between. Germline CDR1 and CDR2: SGDLS and YYNGEE. This CDR3 is CASSVRGDNSPLHF. The DNA for the CDR3 is TGTGCCAGCAGCGTACGAGGGGATAATTCACCCCTCCACTTT.

A single count supports this clone. The chain recombines TRBV5-1 with TRBJ1-1, with D tentatively TRBD1 (5 bases). The CDR3 is 14 amino acids. Germline-derived CDR1 and CDR2 are SGHRS and YFSETQ. V gave up 0 bases and J gave up 6 bases, with 12 bases separating them. The CDR3 sequence: CASSLEQGRSEAFF. CDR3 DNA sequence: TGCGCCAGCAGCTTGGAGCAGGGACGGTCTGAAGCTTTCTTT.

About this clone: In the same sample, other DNA sequences code for this CDR3. This rearrangement joins TRBV7-2 to TRBJ2-7, with TRBD2 matching 11 bases. CDR1 is SGHTA and CDR2 is FQGNSA in the germline V gene. The CDR3 contains 15 residues. V trimming: 5 bases; J trimming: 4 bases; junction bases outside the gene matches: 7. In nucleotides, the CDR3 is TGTGCCAGCAGCAGACCTGGGACTAGCGGTTACGAGCAGTACTTC. The encoded protein is CASSRPGTSGYEQYF.

The chain employs TRBV5-5 and TRBJ2-3; D possibly corresponds to TRBD1 (5 bases). Per the germline V gene, CDR1 is SGHKS and CDR2 is YYEKEE (reference sequence). Trimming left V 0 bases short and J 1 base short, with 12 bases between. This CDR3 is built from 16 residues. The CDR3 DNA reads as TGTGCCAGCAGCTTGGGTTGGGGCGCTGGCACAGATACGCAGTATTTT. Amino acid sequence: CASSLGWGAGTDTQYF.

The V gene is TRBV4-1, the J gene TRBJ1-5; D is perhaps TRBD1 (5 bases). This CDR3 is 13 amino acids long. Between the trimmed V and J ends, which lost 4 bases and 9 bases, there was a span of 13 bases. The germline gives CDR1 MGHRA, CDR2 YSYEKL. CDR3 amino acids: CASSPGQAGPQHF. As DNA, the CDR3 is TGCGCCAGCAGCCCAGGGCAAGCCGGGCCCCAGCATTTT.

This sequence joins TRBV28 and TRBJ1-1; a possible D gene is TRBD1 (5 bases). CDR1 and CDR2 (germline): MDHEN, SYDVKM. V was shortened by 5 bases and J by 0 bases, with 7 bases between the two germline ends. The CDR3 totals 13 residues. DNA of the CDR3: TGTGCCAGCAGTGGGACTTTGAACACTGAAGCTTTCTTT. Translation: CASSGTLNTEAFF.

The J gene is TRBJ1-1, the V gene TRBV19; 12 bases are shared with TRBD1. In germline, CDR1 is LNHDA, CDR2 SQIVND (reference sequence). The CDR3 is 14 residues long. V lost 6 bases and J lost 11; bases outside the gene matches: 10. The CDR3 sequence is CASSLTGQGAVAFF. CDR3 DNA: TGTGCCAGTAGCCTCACGGGACAGGGGGCTGTGGCTTTCTTT.

V usage is TRBV30 and J usage is TRBJ2-7; D is unclear. From germline, CDR1 is GTSNPN and CDR2 SVGIG (reference sequence). The CDR3 sequence is 11 residues long. V was clipped by 0 bases and J by 4 bases, with 4 bases between them. For the CDR3, the DNA is TGTGCCTGGAGTGTATCTTACGAGCAGTACTTC. Its translation: CAWSVSYEQYF.

The chain carries TRBV7-2 and TRBJ2-3, with D unresolved. This CDR3 contains 14 residues. Germline V lookup: CDR1 SGHTA, CDR2 FQGNSA. The V and J ends lost 1 base and 11 bases respectively, with 16 bases between them. The CDR3 reads CASSLEGIGSGQYF. The CDR3 DNA follows: TGTGCCAGCAGCTTAGAAGGTATCGGGTCGGGGCAGTATTTT.

This clone has just one count. This sequence joins TRBV12-3 or TRBV12-4 and TRBJ2-7; either TRBD1 or TRBD2 may supply D (5 bases each). The V and J ends lost 6 bases and 3 bases respectively, with 9 bases between them. The CDR3 spans 12 residues. CDR3 DNA sequence: TGTGCCAGCAGAGGGACGGTCTACGAGCAGTACTTC. Its translation is CASRGTVYEQYF.

The V call is TRBV6-1, the J call TRBJ1-5; unclear D gene. Trimming took off 2 bases at V and 1 base at J, with 9 bases between the two ends. Per the germline V gene, CDR1 is MNHNS and CDR2 is SASEGT. The CDR3 spans 15 residues. In DNA form, the CDR3 reads TGTGCCAGCAGTGAACCCCGCGACAGCAATCAGCCCCAGCATTTT. Translated, it gives CASSEPRDSNQPQHF.

The CDR3 loop is CASSLALKGEAFF. CDR3 nucleotides: TGCGCCAGCAGCTTGGCCTTAAAGGGAGAAGCTTTCTTT. The chain joins TRBV5-1 to TRBJ1-1, with D unclear. CDR3 length: 13 residues. Per germline, CDR1 SGHRS and CDR2 YFSETQ. Trimming shortened V by 0 bases and J by 8 bases, and 11 bases separated the two germline ends.

The rearrangement joins TRBV7-9 to TRBJ1-6; the D gene is possibly TRBD1 (5 bases). The CDR3 contains 15 residues. Deletions cut 0 bases from V and 5 bases from J, with 8 bases between. Germline V gene sequence: CDR1 SEHNR, CDR2 FQNEAQ (reference sequence). The CDR3 DNA sequence: TGTGCCAGCAGCTTAGCGGGGGGAGATAATTCACCCCTCCACTTT. Amino acids: CASSLAGGDNSPLHF.

This clone has more than one count but fewer than ten. The same CDR3 is also encoded by other DNA sequences in this sample. This chain joins TRBV12-3 or TRBV12-4 and TRBJ2-3; D is unresolved. The CDR3 has 13 amino acids. Trimming removed 1 base at V and 4 bases at J, with 6 bases between. CDR3 DNA: TGTGCCAGCAGTTTAGATCTCGCAGATACGCAGTATTTT. It is translated as CASSLDLADTQYF.

The chain joins TRBV11-3 to TRBJ2-3; 7 bases agree with TRBD2. This CDR3 contains 16 residues. CDR1 and CDR2 (germline): SGHNT, YENEEA. J was trimmed by 2 bases and V by 1 base; bases with no gene match: 6. CDR3 residues: CASSLVGGGITDTQYF. The CDR3, as DNA: TGTGCCAGCAGCTTAGTAGGCGGGGGAATCACAGATACGCAGTATTTT.

The chain has TRBV6-1 and TRBJ2-4; 7 nucleotides line up with TRBD1. Germline V gene data show CDR1 as MNHNS and CDR2 as SASEGT. The J segment lost 3 bases and the V segment lost 4 bases, leaving 9 bases of the junction unmatched. This CDR3 has 16 residues. For the CDR3, the DNA is TGTGCCAGCAGTGCACAGGGGTTTGTAGACAAAAACATTCAGTACTTC. It codes for CASSAQGFVDKNIQYF.

This chain connects TRBV9 to TRBJ1-5, with D possibly matching TRBD1 (6 bases). From germline, CDR1 is SGDLS and CDR2 YYNGEE. The CDR3 loop spans 14 amino acids. The V end lost 0 bases, the J end lost 7 bases, and 11 bases lay between the germline ends. The CDR3 DNA follows: TGTGCCAGCAGCGTAGGACAGGCCAACCAGCCCCAGCATTTT. It encodes CASSVGQANQPQHF.

This rearrangement joins TRBV7-9 to TRBJ2-7; 11 nucleotides align to TRBD1. Germline CDR1 and CDR2: SEHNR and FQNEAQ (reference sequence). V shed 0 bases, J shed 2 bases, and the junction held 0 bases outside the gene matches. The CDR3 has 15 residues. For the CDR3, the DNA is TGTGCCAGCAGCTTAGCGGGACAGGGGGCCTACGAGCAGTACTTC. Translating it yields CASSLAGQGAYEQYF.

The gene calls are TRBV28 and TRBJ2-3; 13 bases fit TRBD2. The trim removed 3 bases at V and 2 bases at J, leaving 5 bases unmatched. Germline CDR1 is MDHEN and CDR2 is SYDVKM. The CDR3 is made up of 17 amino acids. CDR3 loop: CASSFRLAGGSTDTQYF. As DNA, the CDR3 is TGTGCCAGCAGTTTCCGACTAGCGGGGGGATCCACAGATACGCAGTATTTT.

V usage is TRBV9 and J usage is TRBJ2-1; 8 bases map to TRBD2. V gave up 0 bases and J gave up 10 bases; unmatched junction bases: 12. Germline CDR1 and CDR2: SGDLS and YYNGEE. This CDR3 is 16 amino acids long. The CDR3 sequence: CASSVDGGPSGREQFF. The CDR3 region has the DNA TGTGCCAGCAGCGTAGACGGGGGCCCTAGCGGGCGGGAGCAGTTCTTC.

V and J are TRBV19 and TRBJ2-7; perhaps TRBD1 as D (6 bases). Trimming took off 7 bases at V and 7 bases at J, with 14 bases between the two ends. CDR1 and CDR2 (germline): LNHDA, SQIVND (reference sequence). The CDR3 length is 12 residues. The CDR3 reads CASTAATGEQYF. The CDR3 DNA follows: TGTGCCAGTACCGCGGCCACAGGGGAGCAGTACTTC.